This record covers a single TCR beta chain. Its antigen is unknown. The entry originates in a study of monozygotic twins with inflammatory bowel disease. Overall study findings and caveats: Versus healthy twins, IBD patients showed fewer clonotypes shared with others, especially with disease activity.

TCRdb re-called the 5' RACE reads and catalogs CDR3 proteins one per entry, DNA excluded. The sample data list about 380,000 distinct CDR3 sequences. The CDR3 covers 15 residues. The germline CDR1 and CDR2 sequences are SNHLY and FYNNEI. The sequence was collected from a human donor with ulcerative colitis or Crohn's disease, or a healthy co-twin of an affected twin (not recorded which). The rearrangement links TRBV2 to TRBJ1-5. The sample taken for sequencing was blood. CDR3 amino acids: CASNRQATPNQPQHF.